These 26 T cell receptor beta chains were sequenced from one sample in a study of regulatory T cells in long-lasting Graves disease. As for time point: persistent/refractory GD, antithyroid drugs over 5 years with positive TRAb. Isolated PBMC RNA provided the starting material for the TCR library. The authors built TCR beta libraries using iRepertoire HTBI primers and Arm-PCR of CDR3 regions. TCRdb re-derived calls from the multiplex PCR reads in MiXCR, one entry per CDR3 protein. The sample lists 600,000 to 850,000 distinct CDR3 sequences; 30% were seen once. The sample here was peripheral blood mononuclear cells (PBMCs), taken when the disease was refractory, from a patient treated with antithyroid drugs. These receptors came from a female donor with Graves disease.

This clonotype was observed a handful of times. CDR3 sequence: CAWSDRHYEQYF. CDR3 nucleotide sequence: TGTGCCTGGAGTGACAGGCACTACGAGCAGTACTTC. The genes are TRBV30 and TRBJ2-7; D perhaps matches TRBD1 (5 bases). This CDR3 is built from 12 residues. Looked up from germline, CDR1 is GTSNPN and CDR2 is SVGIG (reference sequence). The germline V and J ends were trimmed by 1 base and 3 bases, with 7 bases remaining between them.

Ten or more counts support this clonotype. The chain combines TRBV6-1 with TRBJ2-5, with D perhaps matching TRBD1 (6 bases). Germline values: CDR1 MNHNS, CDR2 SASEGT. CDR3 length: 14 residues. V shed 1 base and J shed 6 bases, with 12 bases lying between them. CDR3 region: CASSEGGRGKTQYF. CDR3 DNA: TGTGCCAGCAGTGAAGGCGGCAGGGGAAAGACCCAGTACTTC.

This chain links TRBV3-1 with TRBJ1-1, with a possible D match to TRBD1 (6 bases). The CDR3 is 13 residues long. The germline gives CDR1 LGHDT, CDR2 YNNKEL (reference sequence). Trimming pared 3 bases from V and 7 bases from J, leaving 12 bases between. In DNA form, the CDR3 reads TGTGCCAGCAGCCAGATCAGGGGAGGTGAAGCTTTCTTT. The encoded protein is CASSQIRGGEAFF.

A few counts support this clonotype. The chain joins TRBV6-1 to TRBJ2-7; tentatively, D is TRBD2 (6 bases). V shed 5 bases and J shed 0 bases, with 23 bases lying between them. Germline-derived CDR1 and CDR2 are MNHNS and SASEGT. The CDR3 length is 18 residues. CDR3 residues: CASSPYWGAGRSSYEQYF. The CDR3 DNA follows: TGTGCCAGCAGTCCTTATTGGGGCGCGGGAAGAAGCTCCTACGAGCAGTACTTC.

The V and J genes are TRBV7-2 and TRBJ2-5; D is undetermined. Trimming removed 5 bases from V and 3 bases from J, with 10 bases in between. CDR3 length: 13 residues. Germline assignment: CDR1 SGHTA and CDR2 FQGNSA. Written as DNA, the CDR3 is TGTGCCAGCAGCATGGACCGTAAAGAGACCCAGTACTTC. It yields the protein CASSMDRKETQYF.

The chain joins TRBV6-1 to TRBJ1-1; possible D gene TRBD1, 5 bases. CDR3 length: 13 amino acids. The germline V and J ends were trimmed by 4 bases and 10 bases, with 16 bases remaining between them. Germline CDR1 reads MNHNS; CDR2 reads SASEGT. The CDR3 DNA reads TGTGCCAGCAGTGCCGGGACGGCTAATGCAGCTTTCTTT. Encoded protein: CASSAGTANAAFF.

The chain employs TRBV7-3 and TRBJ1-3; D possibly corresponds to TRBD1 (5 bases). The V and J ends lost 0 bases and 0 bases respectively, with 9 bases between them. Germline V CDR1 and CDR2: SGHTA, FQGTGA. The CDR3 length is 16 residues. The DNA for the CDR3 is TGTGCCAGCAGCTTAACGGGGGAACTCTCTGGAAACACCATATATTTT. It encodes CASSLTGELSGNTIYF.

The chain couples TRBV30 to TRBJ2-5, with unresolved D. The CDR3 is 13 amino acids. The V gene lost 0 bases and the J gene lost 4 bases, with 9 bases spanning the gap. Germline assignment: CDR1 GTSNPN and CDR2 SVGIG (reference sequence). The CDR3 DNA reads TGTGCCTGGAGTGTCGCACCCCGAGAGACCCAGTACTTC. The encoded protein is CAWSVAPRETQYF.

This clonotype was seen repeatedly, ten times or more. The chain combines TRBV12-3 or TRBV12-4 with TRBJ1-5, with a weak D call TRBD1 (5 bases). With 6 bases removed from V and 4 bases from J, the gap between germline ends came to 16 bases. This CDR3 has 15 amino acids. CDR3 in DNA: TGTGCCAGCAGACCAGCCCAGGGAGTTAATCAGCCCCAGCATTTT. Translated, it gives CASRPAQGVNQPQHF.

The chain employs TRBV6-2 or TRBV6-3 and TRBJ2-7; possible D gene TRBD2, 5 bases. CDR3 length: 15 residues. From germline, CDR1 is MNHEY and CDR2 SVGEGT. Trimming shortened V by 5 bases and J by 6 bases, and 20 bases separated the two germline ends. The DNA for the CDR3 is TGTGCCAGCAGTGATTTAAGCGGTACCTTTTCCGAGCAGTACTTC. It translates to CASSDLSGTFSEQYF.

This clonotype was counted only a few times. J is TRBJ1-1 and V is TRBV10-1; D is unclear. CDR1 is WNHNN, CDR2 SYGVQD, per germline (reference sequence). Trimming cost V 3 bases and J 5 bases, with 10 bases left between them. The CDR3 extends over 13 amino acids. As DNA, the CDR3 is TGCGCCAGCAGTGATTCGGGAAGGACTGAAGCTTTCTTT. Amino acid sequence: CASSDSGRTEAFF.

The V call is TRBV20-1, the J call TRBJ1-1; no reliable D call. The CDR3 extends over 14 amino acids. CDR1 DFQATT and CDR2 SNEGSKA come from the germline V gene (reference sequence). Deletions cut 0 bases from V and 3 bases from J, with 11 bases between. This CDR3 is CSARDSPSDTEAFF. The CDR3, as DNA: TGCAGTGCTAGAGATTCCCCGTCGGACACTGAAGCTTTCTTT.

This clonotype was seen a handful of times. The rearrangement links TRBV12-3 or TRBV12-4 to TRBJ1-1; D ambiguous. Trimming removed 7 bases from V and 4 bases from J, with 16 bases in between. The CDR3 covers 14 residues. The CDR3 reads CASTPGGRGTEAFF. The DNA for the CDR3 is TGTGCCAGCACCCCCGGTGGTCGGGGCACTGAAGCTTTCTTT.

This clonotype was observed a few times. The V gene is TRBV6-1, the J gene TRBJ1-2; D ambiguous. Trimming pared 5 bases from V and 4 bases from J, leaving 11 bases between. The CDR3 sequence is 13 residues long. Germline V lookup: CDR1 MNHNS, CDR2 SASEGT. CDR3: CASSTMTGYGYTF. The CDR3 region has the DNA TGTGCCAGCAGTACTATGACGGGCTATGGCTACACCTTC.

At least ten counts were recorded for this clonotype. The V gene is TRBV27, the J gene TRBJ1-2; 8 bases are a match to TRBD1. This CDR3 region has 15 residues. The junction had 9 bases not matched to a gene; V was cut back by 3 bases and J by 6 bases. Germline V gene data show CDR1 as MNHEY and CDR2 as SMNVEV (reference sequence). Here the CDR3 DNA reads TGTGCCAGCAGTTTCCAGGGGGCCATCGTGGATGGCTACACCTTC. Translated: CASSFQGAIVDGYTF.

V gene TRBV20-1 combines with J gene TRBJ1-5; D remains unclear. Germline V gives CDR1 DFQATT, CDR2 SNEGSKA (reference sequence). V was cut by 0 bases and J by 7 bases, with 16 bases left in between. The CDR3 length is 15 residues. CDR3 sequence reads: CSARDLPGASQPQHF. Here the CDR3 DNA reads TGCAGTGCTAGAGATCTCCCGGGAGCCTCCCAGCCCCAGCATTTT.

This clonotype was observed a handful of times. This may arise from a read error, as a much more abundant clone is one base away. The genes are TRBV27 and TRBJ1-2, with D possibly being TRBD1 (5 bases). Trimming removed 6 bases at V and 6 bases at J, with 8 bases between. Per the germline V gene, CDR1 is MNHEY and CDR2 is SMNVEV (reference sequence). CDR3 length equals 11 residues. CDR3 sequence: CASSQGHGYTF. CDR3 nucleotides: TGTGCCAGCAGCCAGGGTCATGGCTACACCTTC.

V and J are TRBV7-3 and TRBJ1-5, with D unresolved. Trimming stripped 6 bases from V and 6 bases from J, with 9 bases between. CDR1 SGHTA and CDR2 FQGTGA come from the germline V gene. This CDR3 is 12 amino acids long. The CDR3 sequence is CASSGKFQPQHF. In nucleotides, the CDR3 is TGTGCCAGCAGTGGGAAATTTCAGCCCCAGCATTTT.

This clonotype occurred a few times. A clone one base away is much larger, so this may be a read error. The V and J genes are TRBV2 and TRBJ2-5; D gene unclear. This CDR3 is built from 17 residues. V was shortened by 0 bases and J by 5 bases, with 19 bases between the two germline ends. CDR1 SNHLY and CDR2 FYNNEI come from the germline V gene. The CDR3 DNA is TGTGCCAGCAGTGAAGCTTACTTCCTCGGCAGGCGGGAGACCCAGTACTTC. As protein: CASSEAYFLGRRETQYF.

This clonotype occurred a few times. This chain links TRBV6-8 with TRBJ1-5, with no clear D. V lost 4 bases, J lost 2 bases, and 9 bases lay in between. The CDR3 covers 14 residues. Germline-derived CDR1 and CDR2 are MNHGY and SAAAGT. CDR3 loop: CASSLNLCNQPQHF. DNA of the CDR3: TGTGCCAGCAGTTTGAACCTATGCAATCAGCCCCAGCATTTT.

This CDR3 reads CAWATGAVETQYF. The CDR3 DNA is TGTGCCTGGGCAACAGGGGCCGTGGAGACCCAGTACTTC. The chain links TRBV30 to TRBJ2-5, with TRBD1 identical over 7 bases. The germline CDR1 and CDR2 sequences are GTSNPN and SVGIG (reference sequence). This CDR3 is 13 amino acids long. V was pared by 5 bases and J by 5 bases, with 8 bases of the junction left unmatched.

This clonotype was observed a few times. This chain links TRBV7-2 with TRBJ1-1; the match to TRBD1 covers 9 bases. Germline assignment: CDR1 SGHTA and CDR2 FQGNSA. V dropped 1 base and J dropped 0; count of bases not matched to a gene: 6. The CDR3 covers 17 residues. The CDR3 loop is CASSLVGTGPLNTEAFF. DNA of the CDR3: TGTGCCAGCAGCTTAGTAGGGACAGGGCCTTTGAACACTGAAGCTTTCTTT.

Worth noting for this clonotype: This probably arose from a read error, given a far larger clone one base away. V usage is TRBV6-4 and J usage is TRBJ1-1; D is perhaps TRBD1 (6 bases). Germline loops: CDR1 MRHNA, CDR2 SNTAGT. CDR3 length: 15 amino acids. The CDR3 loop reads CASRLQQGWGTEASF. The CDR3 region has the DNA TGTGCCAGCAGGCTCCAGCAGGGGTGGGGCACTGAAGCTTCCTTT.

The V and J genes are TRBV19 and TRBJ1-2; D perhaps matches TRBD1 (6 bases). CDR3 size: 15 residues. V was cut by 5 bases and J by 2 bases, with 15 bases left in between. CDR1 LNHDA and CDR2 SQIVND come from the germline V gene (reference sequence). The CDR3 sequence: CASSPSGTSNYGYTF. The CDR3 DNA sequence: TGTGCCAGTAGTCCCTCCGGGACATCCAACTATGGCTACACCTTC.

This chain joins TRBV19 and TRBJ1-1; D possibly corresponds to TRBD1 (5 bases). Germline V gene lookup returns CDR1 LNHDA and CDR2 SQIVND (reference sequence). This CDR3 comprises 13 residues. The V end lost 7 bases, the J end lost 1 base, and 10 bases lay between the germline ends. The CDR3 sequence: CASTKGQNTEAFF. For the CDR3, the DNA is TGTGCCAGTACCAAAGGACAGAACACTGAAGCTTTCTTT.

The table lists this clonotype with a few counts. The DNA of the CDR3 is TGTGCCAGCAGCCTGCGCGCCGGGACGGATAATGAAAAACTGTTTTTT. It codes for CASSLRAGTDNEKLFF. The genes are TRBV3-1 and TRBJ1-4, with D possibly TRBD1 on 5 matching bases. The CDR3 has 16 amino acids. The germline CDR1 and CDR2 sequences are LGHDT and YNNKEL (reference sequence). Between the trimmed V and J ends, which lost 4 bases and 4 bases, there was a span of 16 bases.